This T cell receptor beta chain was identified during a study of blood T cells in healthy people across ages. Study results and limitations: The study found more naive CD4+ cells and higher diversity in long-lived than aged donors.

The CDR3 has 15 amino acids. In germline, CDR1 is MRHNA, CDR2 SNTAGT. V was clipped by 3 bases and J by 10 bases; unmatched bases: 9. Next came a second PCR, run for about 7 to 12 cycles, which used a sample-barcoded 5' primer along with a J-beta primer mix. TCRdb reanalysed the 5' RACE reads using MiXCR and keeps one entry per CDR3 protein. Here the sample spans approximately 850,000 distinct CDR3 sequences, 44% being singletons. Turning to this clonotype: Antigen: not known.

This chain connects TRBV6-4 to TRBJ1-5; 10 bases line up with TRBD1. The sample was blood. This sequence was found in a man aged 55-75 years in good health. Written as DNA, the CDR3 is TGTGCCAGCAGTGAGGTTGGTGGGACAGGGGTCCCCCAGCATTTT. This translates into CASSEVGGTGVPQHF.